The 10 T cell receptor beta chains presented below share a single source sample, sequenced in a study of blood T cell repertoires in COVID-19. Clones were sequenced by immunoSEQ multiplex PCR, and TCRdb holds only the in-frame ones, with some missing. The table records a few hundred thousand clones, roughly nine tenths of them present only once. Sequencing used PBMCs or T cells enriched from blood (not recorded which). The receptors were gathered from a young man who had recovered from COVID-19.

The rearrangement joins TRBV7-2 to TRBJ2-3, with D possibly matching TRBD1 (5 bases). The CDR3 has 17 amino acids. V lost 5 bases and J lost 1, with 19 bases in between. Germline lookup yields CDR1 SGHTA and CDR2 FQGNSA. This CDR3 is CASSQQIMGQGTDTQYF. CDR3 DNA sequence: TGTGCCAGCAGCCAGCAAATAATGGGGCAGGGCACAGATACGCAGTATTTT.

This rearrangement joins TRBV5-6 to TRBJ1-5, with 7 nucleotides matching TRBD1. Per the germline V gene, CDR1 is SGHDT and CDR2 is YYEEEE. J gave up 6 bases and V 0 bases, and 6 bases lay outside the gene matches. The CDR3 runs 15 residues. The CDR3 is CASSLGGGGRQPQHF. CDR3 DNA: TGTGCCAGCAGCTTGGGAGGGGGCGGGCGTCAGCCCCAGCATTTT. The complete variable domain, with remaining parts taken from reference TRBV5-6 and TRBJ1-5, reads DAGVTQSPTHLIKTRGQQVTLRCSPKSGHDTVSWYQQALGQGPQFIFQYYEEEERQRGNFPDRFSGHQFPNYSSELNVNALLLGDSALYLCASSLGGGGRQPQHFGDGTRLSIL.

V and J are TRBV21-1 and TRBJ2-3; the table assigns TRBD2, which was not confirmed against the DNA. TRBV21-1 is designated a pseudogene. There are 17 residues in the CDR3. The CDR3: CASSKGQAGGYPDTQYF. The CDR3 DNA follows: TGTGCCAGCAGCAAAGGTCAAGCGGGAGGATACCCAGATACGCAGTATTTT.

V usage is TRBV7-9 and J usage is TRBJ2-7; 7 bases agree with TRBD2. The CDR3 extends over 13 amino acids. Germline loops: CDR1 SEHNR, CDR2 FQNEAQ (reference sequence). V trimming: 2 bases; J trimming: 4 bases; junction bases outside the gene matches: 2. The CDR3 protein is CASSLPGGYEQYF. The CDR3 DNA reads TGTGCCAGCAGCTTACCGGGGGGATACGAGCAGTACTTC. Full variable domain (remainder filled in from reference TRBV7-9 and TRBJ2-7): DTGVSQNPRHKITKRGQNVTFRCDPISEHNRLYWYRQTLGQGPEFLTYFQNEAQLEKSRLLSDRFSAERPKGSFSTLEIQRTEQGDSAMYLCASSLPGGYEQYFGPGTRLTVT.

This chain uses TRBV7-2 with TRBJ1-2; the match to TRBD1 covers 8 bases. With V trimmed by 5 bases and J by 6 bases, 8 bases remained unmatched. Germline loops: CDR1 SGHTA, CDR2 FQGNSA. The CDR3 contains 14 residues. The CDR3 sequence: CASSTSTGVDGYTF. The CDR3 region has the DNA TGTGCCAGCAGCACGTCGACAGGGGTTGATGGCTACACCTTC.

This rearrangement joins TRBV14 to TRBJ1-2; D might be TRBD1 (6 bases). The CDR3 is 11 amino acids. Trimming removed 6 bases at V and 8 bases at J, with 10 bases between. The germline CDR1 and CDR2 sequences are SGHDN and FVKESK. Here the CDR3 DNA reads TGTGCCAGCAGTGGGGGCTTGGGCTACACCTTC. Protein sequence: CASSGGLGYTF. The full variable domain, completed using reference TRBV14 and TRBJ1-2, is EAGVTQFPSHSVIEKGQTVTLRCDPISGHDNLYWYRRVMGKEIKFLLHFVKESKQDESGMPNNRFLAERTGGTYSTLKVQPAELEDSGVYFCASSGGLGYTFGSGTRLTVV.

This clone has a handful of counts. The chain carries TRBV10-3 and TRBJ2-2, with 10 bases lining up with TRBD2. The CDR3 extends over 16 amino acids. The germline gives CDR1 ENHRY, CDR2 SYGVKD. J gave up 4 bases and V 5 bases, and 7 bases lay outside the gene matches. CDR3 sequence reads: CAISPKAGGATGELFF. The CDR3 bases are TGTGCCATCAGTCCGAAAGCGGGAGGGGCCACCGGGGAGCTGTTTTTT.

The chain has TRBV11-2 and TRBJ1-3; no firm D call. V lost 5 bases and J lost 4, with 12 bases in between. This CDR3 contains 14 residues. Germline assignment: CDR1 SGHAT and CDR2 FQNNGV. Written as DNA, the CDR3 is TGTGCCAGCAGCAGCGAACTAGTCGGAAACACCATATATTTT. Translated, it gives CASSSELVGNTIYF.

The rearrangement joins TRBV5-4 to TRBJ2-1; D gene uncertain. This CDR3 comprises 12 residues. Trimming left V 2 bases short and J 5 bases short, with 5 bases between. The germline CDR1 and CDR2 sequences are SGHNT and YYREEE (reference sequence). The CDR3 region has the DNA TGTGCCAGCAGCTTACTGGACAATGAGCAGTTCTTC. Translating it yields CASSLLDNEQFF. Full variable domain (missing parts from reference TRBV5-4 and TRBJ2-1): ETGVTQSPTHLIKTRGQQVTLRCSSQSGHNTVSWYQQALGQGPQFIFQYYREEENGRGNFPPRFSGLQFPNYSSELNVNALELDDSALYLCASSLLDNEQFFGPGTRLTVL.

The chain is built from TRBV6-2 or TRBV6-3 and TRBJ2-3, with 12 bases lining up with TRBD2. Germline V gives CDR1 MNHEY, CDR2 SVGEGT. With 6 bases clipped from V and 2 bases from J, the junction kept 9 bases outside the gene matches. The CDR3 runs 17 residues. The CDR3 nucleotides read TGTGCCAGCAGCGAATCGACTAGCGGGAGTTCCACAGATACGCAGTATTTT. Encoded protein: CASSESTSGSSTDTQYF.